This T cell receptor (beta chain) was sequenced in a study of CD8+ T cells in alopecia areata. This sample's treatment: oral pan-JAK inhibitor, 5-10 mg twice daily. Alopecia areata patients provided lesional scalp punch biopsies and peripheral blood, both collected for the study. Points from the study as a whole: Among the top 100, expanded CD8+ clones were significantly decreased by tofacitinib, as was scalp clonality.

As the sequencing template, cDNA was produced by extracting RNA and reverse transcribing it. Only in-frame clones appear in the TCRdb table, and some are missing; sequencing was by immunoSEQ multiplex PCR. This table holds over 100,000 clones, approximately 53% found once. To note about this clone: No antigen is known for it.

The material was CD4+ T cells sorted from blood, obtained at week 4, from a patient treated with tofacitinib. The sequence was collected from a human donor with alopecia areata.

CDR3 bases: TGTGCCAGCAGCTCCCCCCTTAGGACAGGGGGATACTCCTACGAGCAGTACTTC. Translation gives CASSSPLRTGGYSYEQYF. The chain carries TRBV7-8 and TRBJ2-7, with 10 bases matching TRBD1. Per the germline V gene, CDR1 is SGHVS and CDR2 is FQNEAQ. This CDR3 has 18 residues. Trimming cost V 4 bases and J 0 bases; bases outside gene matches: 12.